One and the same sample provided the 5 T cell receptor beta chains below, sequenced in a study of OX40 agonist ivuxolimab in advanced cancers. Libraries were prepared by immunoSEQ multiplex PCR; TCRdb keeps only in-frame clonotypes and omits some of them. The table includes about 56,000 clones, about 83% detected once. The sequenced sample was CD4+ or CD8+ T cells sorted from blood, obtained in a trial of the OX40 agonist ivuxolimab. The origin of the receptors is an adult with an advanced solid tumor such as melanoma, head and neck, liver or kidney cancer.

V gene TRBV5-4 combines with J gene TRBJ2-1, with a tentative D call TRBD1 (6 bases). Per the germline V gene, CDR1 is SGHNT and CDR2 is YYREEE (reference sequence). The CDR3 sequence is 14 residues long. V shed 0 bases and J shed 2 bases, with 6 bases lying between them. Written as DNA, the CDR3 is TGTGCCAGCAGCTTGGCAGGGGCCTACAATGAGCAGTTCTTC. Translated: CASSLAGAYNEQFF.

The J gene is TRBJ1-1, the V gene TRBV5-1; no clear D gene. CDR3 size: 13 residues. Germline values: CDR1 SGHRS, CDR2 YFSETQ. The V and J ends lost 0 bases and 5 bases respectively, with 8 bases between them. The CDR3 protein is CASSLGVITEAFF. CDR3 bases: TGCGCCAGCAGCTTGGGGGTTATTACTGAAGCTTTCTTT.

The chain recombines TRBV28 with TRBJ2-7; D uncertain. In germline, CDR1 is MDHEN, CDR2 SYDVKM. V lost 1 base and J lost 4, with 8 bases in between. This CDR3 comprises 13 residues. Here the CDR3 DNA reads TGTGCCAGCAGTTTATTATCTGGGTACGAGCAGTACTTC. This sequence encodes CASSLLSGYEQYF. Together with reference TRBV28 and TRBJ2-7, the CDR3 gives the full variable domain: DVKVTQSSRYLVKRTGEKVFLECVQDMDHENMFWYRQDPGLGLRLIYFSYDVKMKEKGDIPEGYSVSREKKERFSLILESASTNQTSMYLCASSLLSGYEQYFGPGTRLTVT.

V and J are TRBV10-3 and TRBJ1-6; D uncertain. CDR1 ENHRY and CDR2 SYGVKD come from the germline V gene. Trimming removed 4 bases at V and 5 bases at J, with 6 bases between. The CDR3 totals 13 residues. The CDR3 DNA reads TGTGCCATCAGTGGGGCTGATAATTCACCCCTCCACTTT. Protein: CAISGADNSPLHF.

As DNA, the CDR3 is TGTGCCAGCAGCACCTACCACAGGGGGCGGGGCACTGAAGCTTTCTTT. Translation gives CASSTYHRGRGTEAFF. This chain links TRBV21-1 with TRBJ1-1; the tabulated D call, TRBD1, remains unverified against the DNA. TRBV21-1 is recorded as a pseudogene. The CDR3 covers 16 residues.